This T cell receptor (beta chain) is from a study of beta chain features in type 1 diabetes. Each of the CD4+ naive, central memory, regulatory and stem cell-like memory populations was sorted via CD45RO/CCR7/CD25/CD127/CD95/CD27. Of the isolated RNA, all was reverse transcribed, and so the sequenced material was expressed TCRB transcripts. Produced via immunoSEQ multiplex PCR; TCRdb's table is partial and in-frame only. This sample has about 210,000 clones, with 11% found just once. Overall study results and limits: The naive, central memory and Treg TCRB repertoires of patients appeared to be more similar to one another than those of healthy donors.

Only a few counts were recorded for this clone. As yet, its antigen is unknown. The TCR sequence derives from a man between 18 and 35 years old in good health. Sequencing was performed on central memory CD4+ T cells from blood.

Here the CDR3 reads CASSVTGERATDTQYF. The CDR3 DNA reads TGCGCCAGCAGTGTCACAGGGGAAAGAGCCACAGATACGCAGTATTTT. The chain employs TRBV10-1 and TRBJ2-3; 7 bases align to TRBD1. CDR3 length: 16 residues. V shed 4 bases, J shed 2 bases, and the junction held 9 bases outside the gene matches. CDR1 and CDR2 (germline): WNHNN, SYGVQD (reference sequence).